These 12 T cell receptor beta chains share one sample of origin, sequenced in a study of early T cells in non-severe SARS-CoV-2 infection. TCRdb processed the 5' RACE reads anew with MiXCR; each CDR3 protein has one entry. In the table there are more than 50,000 distinct CDR3 sequences, more than 13% of which are singletons. The sequences come from whole blood, collected at baseline. These TCRs come from an adult who was a healthcare worker with PCR-confirmed SARS-CoV-2 infection or an uninfected control (not recorded which).

About this clonotype itself: One end of the junction varies from germline; a read error may be responsible. The chain combines TRBV2 with TRBJ2-2; TRBD2 is a possible D gene (5 bases). The V gene's germline CDR1 is SNHLY and CDR2 FYNNEI. CDR3 size: 12 residues. CDR3 coding DNA: TGTGCCAGCATCGCGAACACCGGGGAGCCGTTTTTT. Protein: CASIANTGEPFF. The full variable domain, completed using reference TRBV2 and TRBJ2-2, is EPEVTQTPSHQVTQMGQEVILRCVPISNHLYFYWYRQILGQKVEFLVSFYNNEISEKSEIFDDQFSVERPDGSNFTLKIRSTKLEDSAMYFCASIANTGEPFFGEGSRLTVL.

This clonotype was seen more than once but under ten times. The chain recombines TRBV6-5 with TRBJ2-7, with TRBD1 as a possible D gene (6 bases). The germline V gene encodes CDR1 MNHEY and CDR2 SVGAGI. The CDR3 contains 14 residues. V lost 5 bases and J lost 2, with 13 bases in between. CDR3 nucleotide sequence: TGTGCCAGCAGTGCCGGGAACAGGGCCTACGAGCAGTACTTC. It yields the protein CASSAGNRAYEQYF.

This clonotype was observed a single time. V is TRBV19 and J is TRBJ2-3, with D maybe TRBD1 (5 bases). This CDR3 is 15 amino acids long. V shed 5 bases and J shed 2 bases, with 14 bases lying between them. Germline CDR1 and CDR2: LNHDA and SQIVND (reference sequence). Here the CDR3 reads CASSSWGESTDTQYF. DNA for the CDR3: TGTGCCAGTAGTTCCTGGGGCGAATCCACAGATACGCAGTATTTT.

The chain has TRBV28 and TRBJ1-3; D is uncertain. The germline CDR1 and CDR2 sequences are MDHEN and SYDVKM. The CDR3 covers 12 residues. V was cut by 6 bases and J by 5 bases, with 8 bases left in between. CDR3 sequence reads: CASRRRRNTIYF. Here the CDR3 DNA reads TGTGCCAGCAGAAGGAGACGAAACACCATATATTTT.

In its sample, this clonotype was seen a few times. V and J are TRBV29-1 and TRBJ2-3; TRBD1 matches at 8 bases. CDR1 SQVTM and CDR2 ANQGSEA come from the germline V gene. J gave up 2 bases and V 5 bases, and 3 bases lay outside the gene matches. The CDR3 totals 13 residues. CDR3: CSVQGANTDTQYF. CDR3 DNA: TGCAGCGTTCAGGGGGCGAACACAGATACGCAGTATTTT.

This clonotype was observed a handful of times. This chain uses TRBV4-2 with TRBJ1-1, with a weak D call TRBD1 (6 bases). Trimming shortened V by 4 bases and J by 4 bases, and 19 bases separated the two germline ends. The CDR3 length is 16 residues. Germline-derived CDR1 and CDR2 are LGHNA and YNFKEQ. CDR3 nucleotides: TGTGCCAGCAGCCCCGGGCCGGGGTGGGGGGCCACTGAAGCTTTCTTT. This encodes CASSPGPGWGATEAFF.

Here the CDR3 reads CASSGSFPSSYEQYF. CDR3 bases: TGTGCCAGCAGTGGCTCCTTTCCGAGCTCCTACGAGCAGTACTTC. The gene calls are TRBV2 and TRBJ2-7, with no clear D. This CDR3 comprises 15 residues. The V end was cut by 4 bases, the J end by 0 bases, with 13 bases between. Germline V gives CDR1 SNHLY, CDR2 FYNNEI.

This chain uses TRBV7-3 with TRBJ1-2, with D possibly matching TRBD1 (5 bases). The CDR3 spans 13 residues. The germline gives CDR1 SGHTA, CDR2 FQGTGA. V lost 5 bases to trimming and J lost 1 base, with 8 bases between them. The CDR3 nucleotides read TGTGCCAGCAGCCAGACAGTTAACTATGGCTACACCTTC. Translating gives CASSQTVNYGYTF.

This clonotype was observed a handful of times. V usage is TRBV7-6 and J usage is TRBJ2-5; D is perhaps TRBD1 or TRBD2 (5 bases each). The V end lost 2 bases, the J end lost 1 base, and 11 bases lay between the germline ends. Germline CDR1 and CDR2: SGHVS and FNYEAQ. The CDR3 has 15 residues. The CDR3 protein is CASSLMRGSQETQYF. The CDR3 nucleotides read TGTGCCAGCAGCTTAATGAGGGGTTCCCAAGAGACCCAGTACTTC.

The V gene is TRBV20-1, the J gene TRBJ1-1; weak D call: TRBD1 (5 bases). The CDR3 spans 14 residues. Trimming left V 6 bases short and J 1 base short, with 15 bases between. Germline values: CDR1 DFQATT, CDR2 SNEGSKA (reference sequence). The CDR3 sequence: CSAIGASANTEAFF. CDR3 coding DNA: TGCAGTGCGATAGGGGCATCGGCGAACACTGAAGCTTTCTTT.

The chain employs TRBV20-1 and TRBJ2-6, with D uncertain. This CDR3 comprises 14 residues. From germline, CDR1 is DFQATT and CDR2 SNEGSKA (reference sequence). Trimming stripped 0 bases from V and 1 base from J, with 4 bases between. Written as DNA, the CDR3 is TGCAGTGCTAGAGATGTTTCTGGGGCCAACGTCCTGACTTTC. Translating gives CSARDVSGANVLTF.

This clonotype was detected a few times. This sequence joins TRBV28 and TRBJ1-1; TRBD1 is a possible D gene (5 bases). Looked up from germline, CDR1 is MDHEN and CDR2 is SYDVKM. V shed 6 bases and J shed 1 base, with 12 bases lying between them. This CDR3 region has 14 residues. The CDR3 DNA reads TGTGCCAGCAGACCGGGACTTACGAACACTGAAGCTTTCTTT. This gives the protein CASRPGLTNTEAFF. Drawing the rest from reference TRBV28 and TRBJ1-1, the complete variable domain is DVKVTQSSRYLVKRTGEKVFLECVQDMDHENMFWYRQDPGLGLRLIYFSYDVKMKEKGDIPEGYSVSREKKERFSLILESASTNQTSMYLCASRPGLTNTEAFFGQGTRLTVV.